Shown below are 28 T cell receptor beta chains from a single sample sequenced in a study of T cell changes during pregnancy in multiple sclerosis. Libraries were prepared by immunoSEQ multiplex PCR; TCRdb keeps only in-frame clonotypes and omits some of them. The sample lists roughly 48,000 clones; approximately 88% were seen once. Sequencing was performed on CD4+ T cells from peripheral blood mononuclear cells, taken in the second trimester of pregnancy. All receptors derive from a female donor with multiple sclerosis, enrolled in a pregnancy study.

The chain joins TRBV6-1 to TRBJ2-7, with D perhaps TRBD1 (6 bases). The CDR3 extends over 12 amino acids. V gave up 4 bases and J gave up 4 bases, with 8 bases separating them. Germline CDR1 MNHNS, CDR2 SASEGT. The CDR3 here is CASSVQGYEQYF. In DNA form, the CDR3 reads TGTGCCAGCAGTGTACAGGGTTACGAGCAGTACTTC.

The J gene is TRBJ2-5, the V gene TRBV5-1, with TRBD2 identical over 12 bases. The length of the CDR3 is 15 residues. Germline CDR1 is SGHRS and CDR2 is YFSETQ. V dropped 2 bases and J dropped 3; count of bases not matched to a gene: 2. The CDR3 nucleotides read TGCGCCAGCAGCTTCGCTAGCGGGAGGGAAGAGACCCAGTACTTC. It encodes CASSFASGREETQYF.

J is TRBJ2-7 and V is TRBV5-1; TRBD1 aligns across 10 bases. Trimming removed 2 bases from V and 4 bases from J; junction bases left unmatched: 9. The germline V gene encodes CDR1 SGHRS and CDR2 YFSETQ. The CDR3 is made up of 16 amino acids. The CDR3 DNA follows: TGCGCCAGCAGCTTACTCCCGGGACAGGGGTCTTACGAGCAGTACTTC. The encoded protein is CASSLLPGQGSYEQYF.

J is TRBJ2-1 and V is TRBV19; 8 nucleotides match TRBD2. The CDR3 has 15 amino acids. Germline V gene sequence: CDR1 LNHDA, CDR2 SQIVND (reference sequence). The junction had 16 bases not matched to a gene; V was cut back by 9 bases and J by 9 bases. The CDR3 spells CASLRGSGSRSEQFF. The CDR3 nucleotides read TGTGCCAGCCTTAGGGGGAGCGGGAGTAGGAGTGAGCAGTTCTTC.

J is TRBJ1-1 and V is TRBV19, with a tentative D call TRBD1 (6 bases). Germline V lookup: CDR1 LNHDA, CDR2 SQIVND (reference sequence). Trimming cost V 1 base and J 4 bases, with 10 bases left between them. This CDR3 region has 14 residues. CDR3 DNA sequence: TGTGCCAGTAGTATAGGCCTGACAGGCACTGAAGCTTTCTTT. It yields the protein CASSIGLTGTEAFF.

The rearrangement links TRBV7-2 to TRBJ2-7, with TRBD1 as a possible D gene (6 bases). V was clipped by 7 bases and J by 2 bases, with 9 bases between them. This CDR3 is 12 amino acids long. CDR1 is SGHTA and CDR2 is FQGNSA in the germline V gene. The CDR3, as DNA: TGTGCCAGCACAGGGGACACCTACGAGCAGTACTTC. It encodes CASTGDTYEQYF.

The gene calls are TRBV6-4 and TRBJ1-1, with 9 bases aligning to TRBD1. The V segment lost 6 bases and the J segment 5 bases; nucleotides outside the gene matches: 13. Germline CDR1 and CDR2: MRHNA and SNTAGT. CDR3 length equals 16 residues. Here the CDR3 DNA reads TGTGCCAGCAGCACACCCCCGGGACAGGGTGGGACTGAAGCTTTCTTT. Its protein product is CASSTPPGQGGTEAFF.

The CDR3 DNA reads as TGCGCCAGCAGCCGCCGCGGGACAGGGGGCTTCGAGACCCAGTACTTC. Its protein is CASSRRGTGGFETQYF. The chain combines TRBV10-1 with TRBJ2-5, with 12 positions matching TRBD1. This CDR3 has 16 amino acids. The germline CDR1 and CDR2 sequences are WNHNN and SYGVQD (reference sequence). The trim removed 6 bases at V and 5 bases at J, leaving 10 bases unmatched.

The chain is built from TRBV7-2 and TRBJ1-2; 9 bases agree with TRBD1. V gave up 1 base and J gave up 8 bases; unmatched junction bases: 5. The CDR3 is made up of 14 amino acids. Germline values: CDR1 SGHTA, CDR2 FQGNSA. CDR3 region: CASSLVRDRVGYTF. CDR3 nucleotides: TGTGCCAGCAGCTTAGTGCGGGACAGGGTGGGCTACACCTTC.

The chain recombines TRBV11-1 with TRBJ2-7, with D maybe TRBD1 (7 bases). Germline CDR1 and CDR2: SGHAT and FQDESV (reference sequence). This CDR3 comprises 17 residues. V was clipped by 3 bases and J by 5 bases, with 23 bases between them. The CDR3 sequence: CASSFPRRETGLHEQYF. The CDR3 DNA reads TGTGCCAGCAGCTTTCCCAGACGGGAGACAGGGCTCCACGAGCAGTACTTC. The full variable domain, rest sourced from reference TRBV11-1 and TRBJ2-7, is EAEVAQSPRYKITEKSQAVAFWCDPISGHATLYWYRQILGQGPELLVQFQDESVVDDSQLPKDRFSAERLKGVDSTLKIQPAELGDSAMYLCASSFPRRETGLHEQYFGPGTRLTVT.

In DNA, the CDR3 is TGCGCCAGCAGCTACGACAGGGGGCGAGGCTACACCTTC. Its protein product is CASSYDRGRGYTF. This chain joins TRBV5-1 and TRBJ1-2, with TRBD1 identical over 10 bases. Germline V CDR1 and CDR2: SGHRS, YFSETQ. The trim removed 3 bases at V and 8 bases at J, leaving 4 bases unmatched. This CDR3 has 13 residues.

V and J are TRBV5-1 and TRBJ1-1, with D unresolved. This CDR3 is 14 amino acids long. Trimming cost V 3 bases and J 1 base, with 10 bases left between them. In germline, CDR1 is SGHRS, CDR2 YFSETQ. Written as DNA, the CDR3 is TGCGCCAGCAGCTATGACACAAAGAACACTGAAGCTTTCTTT. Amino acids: CASSYDTKNTEAFF. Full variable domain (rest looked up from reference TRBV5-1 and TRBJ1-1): KAGVTQTPRYLIKTRGQQVTLSCSPISGHRSVSWYQQTPGQGLQFLFEYFSETQRNKGNFPGRFSGRQFSNSRSEMNVSTLELGDSALYLCASSYDTKNTEAFFGQGTRLTVV.

CDR3 DNA: TGTGCCTGGAGTGGACCCGAGCGGGAAAAACTGTTTTTT. As protein: CAWSGPEREKLFF. J is TRBJ1-4 and V is TRBV30; D gene uncertain. V gave up 1 base and J gave up 8 bases, with 11 bases separating them. Germline V lookup: CDR1 GTSNPN, CDR2 SVGIG (reference sequence). The CDR3 extends over 13 amino acids.

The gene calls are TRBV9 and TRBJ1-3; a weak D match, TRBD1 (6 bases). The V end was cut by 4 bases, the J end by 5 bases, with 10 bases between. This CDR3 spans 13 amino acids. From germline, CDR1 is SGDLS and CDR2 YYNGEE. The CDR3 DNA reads TGTGCCAGCAGCTCACAGGGTCGAAACACCATATATTTT. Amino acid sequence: CASSSQGRNTIYF.

The CDR3 region has the DNA TGTGCCAGCTCACAGGGACAGCCAGACGTCAATCAGCCCCAGCATTTT. Amino acids: CASSQGQPDVNQPQHF. This chain connects TRBV18 to TRBJ1-5, with TRBD1 matching 7 bases. V lost 4 bases, J lost 3 bases, and 9 bases stayed unmatched. The CDR3 totals 16 residues. CDR1 is KGHSH and CDR2 is LQKENI in the germline V gene.

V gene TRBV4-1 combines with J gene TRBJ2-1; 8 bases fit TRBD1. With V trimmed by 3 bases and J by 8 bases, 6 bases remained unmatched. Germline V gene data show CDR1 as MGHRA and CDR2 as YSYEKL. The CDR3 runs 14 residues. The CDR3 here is CASSHPNRGDEQFF. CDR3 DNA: TGCGCCAGCAGCCACCCCAACAGGGGGGATGAGCAGTTCTTC.

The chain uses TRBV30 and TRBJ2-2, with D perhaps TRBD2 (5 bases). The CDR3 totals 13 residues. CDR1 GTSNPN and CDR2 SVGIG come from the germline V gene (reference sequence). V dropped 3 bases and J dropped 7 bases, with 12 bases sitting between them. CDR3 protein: CAWRLANGGELFF. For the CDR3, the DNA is TGTGCCTGGAGGCTAGCTAACGGCGGGGAGCTGTTTTTT. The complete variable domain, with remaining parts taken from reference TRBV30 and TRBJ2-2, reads SQTIHQWPATLVQPVGSPLSLECTVEGTSNPNLYWYRQAAGRGLQLLFYSVGIGQISSEVPQNLSASRPQDRQFILSSKKLLLSDSGFYLCAWRLANGGELFFGEGSRLTVL.

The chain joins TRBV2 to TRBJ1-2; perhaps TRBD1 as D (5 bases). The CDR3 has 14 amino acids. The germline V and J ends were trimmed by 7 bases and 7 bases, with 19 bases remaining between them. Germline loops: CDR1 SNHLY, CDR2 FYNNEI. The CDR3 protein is CASTLGQGLGGYTF. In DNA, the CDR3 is TGTGCCAGCACCCTCGGGCAGGGCCTGGGTGGCTACACCTTC.

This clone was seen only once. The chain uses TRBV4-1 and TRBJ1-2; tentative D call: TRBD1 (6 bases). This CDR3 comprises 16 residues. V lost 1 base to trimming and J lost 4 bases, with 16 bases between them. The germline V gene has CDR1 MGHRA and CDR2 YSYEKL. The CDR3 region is CASSQALRGWSYGYTF. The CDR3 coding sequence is TGCGCCAGCAGCCAAGCCCTCAGGGGATGGTCCTATGGCTACACCTTC.

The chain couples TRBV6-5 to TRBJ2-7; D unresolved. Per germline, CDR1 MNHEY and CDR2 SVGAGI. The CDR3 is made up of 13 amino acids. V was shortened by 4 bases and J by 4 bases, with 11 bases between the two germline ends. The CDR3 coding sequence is TGTGCCAGCAGTTCCCCTCCGTTATACGAGCAGTACTTC. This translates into CASSSPPLYEQYF.

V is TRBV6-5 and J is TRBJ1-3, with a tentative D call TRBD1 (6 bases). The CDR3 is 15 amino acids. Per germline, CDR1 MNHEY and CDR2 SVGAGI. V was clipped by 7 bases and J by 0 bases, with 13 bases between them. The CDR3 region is CASTSGTSSGNTIYF. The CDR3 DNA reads TGTGCCAGCACGTCCGGGACAAGCTCTGGAAACACCATATATTTT.

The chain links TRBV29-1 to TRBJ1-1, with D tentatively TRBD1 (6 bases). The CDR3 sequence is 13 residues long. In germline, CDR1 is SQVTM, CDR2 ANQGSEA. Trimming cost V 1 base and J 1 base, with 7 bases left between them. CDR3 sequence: CSVEGTANTEAFF. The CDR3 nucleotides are TGCAGCGTTGAAGGGACAGCGAACACTGAAGCTTTCTTT.

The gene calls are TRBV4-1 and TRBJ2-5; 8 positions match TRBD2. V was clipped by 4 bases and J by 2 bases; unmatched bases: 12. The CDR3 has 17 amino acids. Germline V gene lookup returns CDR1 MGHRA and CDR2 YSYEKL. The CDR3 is CASSPGAGSGVQETQYF. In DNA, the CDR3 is TGCGCCAGCAGCCCTGGGGCGGGTAGCGGGGTACAAGAGACCCAGTACTTC.

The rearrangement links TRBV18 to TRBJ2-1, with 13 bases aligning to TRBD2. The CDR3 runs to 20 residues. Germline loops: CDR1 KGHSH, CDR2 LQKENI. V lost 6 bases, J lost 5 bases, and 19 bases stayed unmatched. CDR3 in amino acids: CASSVDPPLAGGRRDNEQFF. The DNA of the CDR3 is TGTGCCAGCTCCGTAGACCCCCCACTAGCGGGAGGGCGTCGAGACAATGAGCAGTTCTTC.

The CDR3 is CASSLFGGTNTGELFF. Written as DNA, the CDR3 is TGTGCCAGCAGCCTTTTCGGCGGAACGAACACCGGGGAGCTGTTTTTT. The chain recombines TRBV7-2 with TRBJ2-2; D ambiguous. V lost 5 bases and J 0 bases, leaving 13 bases between the germline ends. Germline V lookup: CDR1 SGHTA, CDR2 FQGNSA. CDR3 length: 16 residues.

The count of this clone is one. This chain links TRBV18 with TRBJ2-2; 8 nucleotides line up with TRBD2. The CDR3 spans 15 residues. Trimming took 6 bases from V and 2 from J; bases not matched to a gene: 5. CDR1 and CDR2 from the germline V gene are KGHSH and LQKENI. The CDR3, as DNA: TGTGCCAGCTCTAGCGGGGAAAGTAACACCGGGGAGCTGTTTTTT. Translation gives CASSSGESNTGELFF. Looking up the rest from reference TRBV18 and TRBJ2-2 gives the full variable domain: NAGVMQNPRHLVRRRGQEARLRCSPMKGHSHVYWYRQLPEEGLKFMVYLQKENIIDESGMPKERFSAEFPKEGPSILRIQQVVRGDSAAYFCASSSGESNTGELFFGEGSRLTVL.

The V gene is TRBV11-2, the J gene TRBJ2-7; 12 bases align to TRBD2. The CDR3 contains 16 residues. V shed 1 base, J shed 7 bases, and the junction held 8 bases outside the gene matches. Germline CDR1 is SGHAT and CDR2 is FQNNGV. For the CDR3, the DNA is TGTGCCAGCAGCTTAGGACTAGCGGGAGTCTCGGAGGAGCAGTACTTC. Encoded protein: CASSLGLAGVSEEQYF.

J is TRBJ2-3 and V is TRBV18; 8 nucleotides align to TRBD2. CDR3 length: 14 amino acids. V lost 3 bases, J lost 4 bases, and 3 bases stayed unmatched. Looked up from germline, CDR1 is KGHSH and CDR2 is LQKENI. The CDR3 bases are TGTGCCAGCTCACCGGGACTAGACTCAGATACGCAGTATTTT. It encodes CASSPGLDSDTQYF. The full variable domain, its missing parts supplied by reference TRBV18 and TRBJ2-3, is NAGVMQNPRHLVRRRGQEARLRCSPMKGHSHVYWYRQLPEEGLKFMVYLQKENIIDESGMPKERFSAEFPKEGPSILRIQQVVRGDSAAYFCASSPGLDSDTQYFGPGTRLTVL.